Listed below are T cell receptor beta chains from one sample, sequenced in a study of immune cell composition in non-small cell lung cancer. Using immunoSEQ multiplex PCR, the repertoire was profiled, and TCRdb retains in-frame clones only, with some absent. The table has some 16,000 clones, 70% to 80% seen once. These data were also reused for a study on CD4 T cells in lung cancer.

The sequenced sample consisted of non-adjacent lung tissue. The receptors here all came from a human donor with non-small cell lung cancer. Both conserved end residues are part of each CDR3. D genes are given only for firm matches. For some rows the clone size is stated as once, few or many, or as a class when expanded; others skip it.

J	size	D	V	DNA	CDR3
TRBJ1-4	-	-	TRBV6-6	TGTGCCAGCAACCCCAGGGAGGGGAATGAAAAACTGTTTTTT	CASNPREGNEKLFF
TRBJ1-3	-	-	TRBV10-3	TGTGCCATCAGTGAGGGCAGAGCTGGAAACACCATATATTTT	CAISEGRAGNTIYF
TRBJ1-1	few	-	TRBV11-3	TGTGCCAGCAGCTCCACGGGCACTGAAGCTTTCTTT	CASSSTGTEAFF
TRBJ1-3	-	-	TRBV28	TGTGCCAGCCGGGGGGCAGATGGAAACACCATATATTTT	CASRGADGNTIYF
TRBJ2-2	-	-	TRBV11-3	TGTGCCAGCAGCTTAACATCGGGGGTGAACACCGGGGAGCTGTTTTTT	CASSLTSGVNTGELFF
TRBJ2-2	-	TRBD1	TRBV5-1	TGCGCCAGCAGCTCCCTATTTGACAGGGTGGGGAACACCGGGGAGCTGTTTTTT	CASSSLFDRVGNTGELFF
TRBJ1-6	-	TRBD1	TRBV19	TGTGCCAGCTCCGGACAGGGCGGCTCCTATAATTCACCCCTCCACTTT	CASSGQGGSYNSPLHF
TRBJ1-2	-	-	TRBV5-1	TGCGCCAGCAACCCCGGGGGGGATGGAATTGGCTACACCTTC	CASNPGGDGIGYTF
TRBJ1-2	-	-	TRBV28	TGTGCCAGCAGTTTATGGGGGGAAAAATCTAACTATGGCTACACCTTC	CASSLWGEKSNYGYTF
TRBJ1-6	-	-	TRBV11-3	TGTGCCAGCAGCATTAGATTACAGGATGGATCCCTCCACTTT	CASSIRLQDGSLHF
TRBJ2-2	-	TRBD1	TRBV7-9	TGTGCCAGCAGCTTGGACAGGGCGACCGGGGAGCTGTTTTTT	CASSLDRATGELFF
TRBJ2-2	-	-	TRBV19	TGTGCCAGTAGACTACCTCGGGACACCGGGGAGCTGTTTTTT	CASRLPRDTGELFF
TRBJ2-5	-	-	TRBV5-1	TGCGCCAGCAGCTTGGATCCAGGGGCGGAGACCCAGTACTTC	CASSLDPGAETQYF
TRBJ2-1	-	-	TRBV5-4	TGTGCCAGCAGCTCCAAAACAGGGAATGAGCAGTTCTTC	CASSSKTGNEQFF
TRBJ1-4	-	-	TRBV7-2	TGTGCCAGCAGCCCTGGACAGAATAACTTCGAAAAACTGTTTTTT	CASSPGQNNFEKLFF
TRBJ1-2	-	-	TRBV7-8	TGTGCCGGGGCGTCGAGGGGCTACACCTTC	CAGASRGYTF
TRBJ2-3	-	-	TRBV27	TGTGCCAGCAGTTTCCGCCACCGGGGGACGGACACAGATACGCAGTATTTT	CASSFRHRGTDTDTQYF
TRBJ2-1	-	TRBD2	TRBV5-1	TGCGCCAGCAGCTTGGGCGGGGGGGCCTTGAATGAGCAGTTCTTC	CASSLGGGALNEQFF
TRBJ1-2	-	-	TRBV7-2	TGTGCCAGCAGCTTAGAGACGGTCTATGGCTACACCTTC	CASSLETVYGYTF
TRBJ2-5	-	-	TRBV11-2	TGTGCCAGCAGCTTTAACTACCAAGAGACCCAGTACTTC	CASSFNYQETQYF
TRBJ1-4	once	TRBD1	TRBV2	TGTGCCAGCAGTACACAGGGGGCCCCTAATGAAAAACTGTTTTTT	CASSTQGAPNEKLFF
TRBJ1-5	-	-	TRBV18	TGTGCCAGCTCACCGACAGTTGGGGATCAGCCCCAGCATTTT	CASSPTVGDQPQHF
TRBJ1-2	-	TRBD1	TRBV18	TGTGCCAGCTCACCGGGACAGCTTTATGGCTACACCTTC	CASSPGQLYGYTF
TRBJ2-3	-	TRBD1	TRBV6-5	TGTGCCAGCAGTTACCGGGGACAGGGTGGGAATACGCAGTATTTT	CASSYRGQGGNTQYF
TRBJ2-7	-	TRBD1	TRBV11-1	TGTGCCAGCAGCCCACCAAGGCAGGGGGCCTCCCACGAGCAGTACTTC	CASSPPRQGASHEQYF
TRBJ2-7	-	-	TRBV5-1	TGCGCCAGCAGCCTGGCGGGGACAAAGGGGGCAGGGCAGTACTTC	CASSLAGTKGAGQYF
TRBJ1-1	once	-	TRBV11-2	TGTGCCAGCAGCTTAGGTCGATCGAACACTGAAGCTTTCTTT	CASSLGRSNTEAFF